The 18 T cell receptor beta chains in this list originate from one sample, sequenced in a study of long-term antiretroviral therapy in people with HIV. Researchers report immunoSEQ v3.0 was run at survey level. TCRdb's copy holds only in-frame clones and misses some; the assay was immunoSEQ multiplex PCR. The data contain more than 15,000 clones, 94% of them singletons. The sequencing here drew on unsorted PBMCs, taken 6.4 years after starting antiretroviral therapy. The origin of the receptors is a woman aged 50 to 60 with HIV.

This chain connects TRBV6-5 to TRBJ1-1; no clear D gene. Between the trimmed V and J ends, which lost 4 bases and 0 bases, there was a span of 9 bases. The CDR3 extends over 14 amino acids. Germline loops: CDR1 MNHEY, CDR2 SVGAGI. The CDR3 coding sequence is TGTGCCAGCAGTTCGTTAGGAATGAACACTGAAGCTTTCTTT. Translating it yields CASSSLGMNTEAFF.

This sequence joins TRBV9 and TRBJ2-1, with 11 bases matching TRBD2. The germline V gene encodes CDR1 SGDLS and CDR2 YYNGEE. The CDR3 loop spans 17 amino acids. V gave up 4 bases and J gave up 8 bases; unmatched junction bases: 14. The CDR3 sequence is CASSPAHTSGSWDEQFF. CDR3 sequence (DNA): TGTGCCAGCAGCCCCGCACACACTAGCGGGAGTTGGGATGAGCAGTTCTTC. Full variable domain (missing parts from reference TRBV9 and TRBJ2-1): DSGVTQTPKHLITATGQRVTLRCSPRSGDLSVYWYQQSLDQGLQFLIQYYNGEERAKGNILERFSAQQFPDLHSELNLSSLELGDSALYFCASSPAHTSGSWDEQFFGPGTRLTVL.

This chain connects TRBV7-2 to TRBJ2-1; 9 bases are a match to TRBD2. Germline V gene lookup returns CDR1 SGHTA and CDR2 FQGNSA. CDR3 length equals 16 residues. With V trimmed by 1 base and J by 0 bases, 1 base remained unmatched. The CDR3 coding sequence is TGTGCCAGCAGCTTAGGAGCGGGAGGCTCCTACAATGAGCAGTTCTTC. It specifies CASSLGAGGSYNEQFF.

This chain joins TRBV6-6 and TRBJ2-3; tentative D call: TRBD2 (7 bases). The CDR3 contains 15 residues. Trimming shortened V by 2 bases and J by 5 bases, and 14 bases separated the two germline ends. Germline V CDR1 and CDR2: MNHNY, SVGAGI (reference sequence). The CDR3 sequence: CASSYPQGGVDTQYF. Here the CDR3 DNA reads TGTGCCAGCAGTTACCCACAGGGAGGGGTAGATACGCAGTATTTT.

This clone was counted a single time. J is TRBJ1-2 and V is TRBV6-6, with a weak D call TRBD1 (6 bases). This CDR3 has 13 residues. Germline values: CDR1 MNHNY, CDR2 SVGAGI (reference sequence). V dropped 0 bases and J dropped 8 bases, with 10 bases sitting between them. The CDR3 spells CASSYSRGDGYTF. CDR3 nucleotides: TGTGCCAGCAGTTACTCCAGGGGTGACGGCTACACCTTC.

The CDR3 sequence is CASSQQPGQGYEQFF. The CDR3, as DNA: TGTGCCAGCAGCCAGCAACCGGGACAGGGGTATGAGCAGTTCTTC. This chain connects TRBV11-2 to TRBJ2-1; 10 bases match TRBD1. There are 15 residues in the CDR3. V dropped 5 bases and J dropped 8; count of bases not matched to a gene: 9. Per the germline V gene, CDR1 is SGHAT and CDR2 is FQNNGV.

Only one count was recorded for this clone. This chain joins TRBV11-3 and TRBJ2-2, with D perhaps matching TRBD1 (6 bases). V was shortened by 5 bases and J by 2 bases, with 9 bases between the two germline ends. The CDR3 runs 14 residues. From germline, CDR1 is SGHNT and CDR2 YENEEA. As DNA, the CDR3 is TGTGCCAGCAGCCCACAGGGAAACACCGGGGAGCTGTTTTTT. Amino acid sequence: CASSPQGNTGELFF.

The gene calls are TRBV5-1 and TRBJ2-1, with 7 bases matching TRBD2. There are 13 residues in the CDR3. V lost 7 bases and J lost 9; bases outside the gene matches: 10. Germline CDR1 and CDR2: SGHRS and YFSETQ. Here the CDR3 DNA reads TGCGCCAGCGGGACTAACCTCGTGGCTGAGCAGTTCTTC. Translated: CASGTNLVAEQFF. The complete variable domain, with remaining parts taken from reference TRBV5-1 and TRBJ2-1, reads KAGVTQTPRYLIKTRGQQVTLSCSPISGHRSVSWYQQTPGQGLQFLFEYFSETQRNKGNFPGRFSGRQFSNSRSEMNVSTLELGDSALYLCASGTNLVAEQFFGPGTRLTVL.

The J gene is TRBJ1-2, the V gene TRBV16; D is unresolved. V was clipped by 0 bases and J by 6 bases, with 11 bases between them. There are 14 residues in the CDR3. CDR1 is KGHSY, CDR2 FQNENV, per germline. This chain's CDR3 is CASSQSSAVNGYTF. The DNA for the CDR3 is TGTGCCAGCAGCCAATCGTCGGCAGTGAATGGCTACACCTTC.

V gene TRBV7-2 combines with J gene TRBJ1-2, with D tentatively TRBD1 (5 bases). V gave up 3 bases and J gave up 4 bases, with 12 bases separating them. This CDR3 spans 14 amino acids. Germline-derived CDR1 and CDR2 are SGHTA and FQGNSA. The CDR3 reads CASSFGTVAYGYTF. The CDR3 DNA is TGTGCCAGCAGCTTCGGGACCGTCGCCTATGGCTACACCTTC.

V gene TRBV28 combines with J gene TRBJ2-7; D is unresolved. CDR1 and CDR2 (germline): MDHEN, SYDVKM. V lost 2 bases, J lost 4 bases, and 3 bases lay in between. The CDR3 totals 11 residues. The CDR3 loop is CASSLMYEQYF. DNA for the CDR3: TGTGCCAGCAGTTTAATGTACGAGCAGTACTTC.

The chain is built from TRBV2 and TRBJ2-5, with 11 bases lining up with TRBD2. This CDR3 spans 17 amino acids. Looked up from germline, CDR1 is SNHLY and CDR2 is FYNNEI. V dropped 6 bases and J dropped 4; count of bases not matched to a gene: 13. The CDR3 loop reads CASRRRTSGREGETQYF. The CDR3 DNA sequence: TGTGCCAGCAGGAGACGGACTAGCGGGCGGGAGGGAGAGACCCAGTACTTC.

The V gene is TRBV11-2, the J gene TRBJ2-5; D gene unclear. The germline gives CDR1 SGHAT, CDR2 FQNNGV. Trimming pared 5 bases from V and 2 bases from J, leaving 12 bases between. The CDR3 contains 14 residues. CDR3 in amino acids: CASSRGSGQETQYF. The CDR3 DNA is TGTGCCAGCAGCCGAGGAAGTGGGCAAGAGACCCAGTACTTC.

This clone was detected once. The chain links TRBV5-1 to TRBJ1-4, with D perhaps matching TRBD1 (5 bases). The CDR3 runs 13 residues. Trimming cost V 4 bases and J 4 bases, with 8 bases left between them. CDR1 and CDR2 (germline): SGHRS, YFSETQ. For the CDR3, the DNA is TGCGCCAGCAGCGGGCAGGGTAATGAAAAACTGTTTTTT. Its translation is CASSGQGNEKLFF.

This clone was picked up a small number of times. The chain's CDR3 is CASSHWSGNSYEQYF. The CDR3 nucleotides are TGTGCCAGCAGCCATTGGAGCGGGAATTCCTACGAGCAGTACTTC. The genes are TRBV13 and TRBJ2-7; 7 bases line up with TRBD2. Germline V gene data show CDR1 as PRHDT and CDR2 as FYEKMQ (reference sequence). Trimming removed 5 bases from V and 1 base from J; junction bases left unmatched: 8. There are 15 residues in the CDR3.

This clone was counted once. V usage is TRBV19 and J usage is TRBJ1-2; 9 bases map to TRBD1. CDR1 is LNHDA and CDR2 is SQIVND in the germline V gene (reference sequence). The CDR3 loop spans 14 amino acids. V shed 5 bases, J shed 2 bases, and the junction held 3 bases outside the gene matches. The CDR3 nucleotides read TGTGCCAGTAGTCCAGGACAGGGGAACTATGGCTACACCTTC. Translation: CASSPGQGNYGYTF.

The rearrangement uses TRBV6-1 and TRBJ1-5; D remains ambiguous. The CDR3 has 13 residues. Deletions cut 3 bases from V and 4 bases from J, with 7 bases between. Germline V gene sequence: CDR1 MNHNS, CDR2 SASEGT. The CDR3 reads CASSERVNQPQHF. CDR3 bases: TGTGCCAGCAGTGAGAGAGTAAATCAGCCCCAGCATTTT.

CDR3 in amino acids: CASGRISGSADTQYF. The CDR3 DNA follows: TGTGCCAGTGGTCGGATTAGCGGGAGTGCAGATACGCAGTATTTT. The rearrangement links TRBV19 to TRBJ2-3, with 9 bases aligning to TRBD2. The trim removed 8 bases at V and 4 bases at J, leaving 10 bases unmatched. CDR1 is LNHDA and CDR2 is SQIVND in the germline V gene (reference sequence). The CDR3 runs 15 residues.